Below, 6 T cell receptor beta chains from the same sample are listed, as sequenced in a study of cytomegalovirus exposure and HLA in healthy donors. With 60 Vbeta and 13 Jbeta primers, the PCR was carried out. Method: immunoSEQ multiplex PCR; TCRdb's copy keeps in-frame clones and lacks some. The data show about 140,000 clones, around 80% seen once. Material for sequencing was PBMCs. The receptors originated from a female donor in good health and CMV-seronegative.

CDR3 region: CASSQESLAARNEQFF. CDR3 DNA: TGCGCCAGCAGCCAAGAGAGCCTAGCGGCGAGAAATGAGCAGTTCTTC. The chain is built from TRBV4-1 and TRBJ2-1, with 7 bases fitting TRBD2. V trimming: 0 bases; J trimming: 7 bases; junction bases outside the gene matches: 9. The CDR3 consists of 16 residues. Germline V gene lookup returns CDR1 MGHRA and CDR2 YSYEKL.

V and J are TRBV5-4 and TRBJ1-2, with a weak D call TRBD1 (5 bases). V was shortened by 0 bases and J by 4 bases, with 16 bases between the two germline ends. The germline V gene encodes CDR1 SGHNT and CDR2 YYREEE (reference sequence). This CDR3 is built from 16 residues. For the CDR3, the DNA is TGTGCCAGCAGCTTGGCCTGGCAGGGCCCCGGCTATGGCTACACCTTC. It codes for CASSLAWQGPGYGYTF. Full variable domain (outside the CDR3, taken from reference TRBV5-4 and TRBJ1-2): ETGVTQSPTHLIKTRGQQVTLRCSSQSGHNTVSWYQQALGQGPQFIFQYYREEENGRGNFPPRFSGLQFPNYSSELNVNALELDDSALYLCASSLAWQGPGYGYTFGSGTRLTVV.

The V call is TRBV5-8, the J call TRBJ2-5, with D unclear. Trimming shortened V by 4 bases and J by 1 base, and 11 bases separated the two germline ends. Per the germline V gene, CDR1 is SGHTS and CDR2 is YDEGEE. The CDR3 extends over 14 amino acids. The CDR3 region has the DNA TGTGCCAGCAGCCTTCGACTTTCCCAAGAGACCCAGTACTTC. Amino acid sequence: CASSLRLSQETQYF.

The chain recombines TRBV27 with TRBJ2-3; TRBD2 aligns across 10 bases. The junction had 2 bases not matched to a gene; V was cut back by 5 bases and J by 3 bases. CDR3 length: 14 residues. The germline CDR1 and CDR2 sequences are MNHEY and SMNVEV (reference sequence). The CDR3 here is CASSQGLATDTQYF. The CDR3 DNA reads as TGTGCCAGCAGTCAGGGACTAGCGACAGATACGCAGTATTTT.

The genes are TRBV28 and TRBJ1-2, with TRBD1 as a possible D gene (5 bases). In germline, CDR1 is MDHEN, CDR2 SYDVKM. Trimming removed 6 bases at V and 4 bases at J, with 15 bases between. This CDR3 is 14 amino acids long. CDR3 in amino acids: CASSTGTGSYGYTF. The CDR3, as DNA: TGTGCCAGCAGCACCGGGACCGGGAGCTATGGCTACACCTTC.

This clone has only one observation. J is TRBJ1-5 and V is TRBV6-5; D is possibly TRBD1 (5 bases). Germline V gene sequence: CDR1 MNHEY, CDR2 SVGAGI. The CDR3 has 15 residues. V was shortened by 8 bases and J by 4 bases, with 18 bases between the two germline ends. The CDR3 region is CASRDGGTLNQPQHF. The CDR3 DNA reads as TGTGCCAGCCGGGACGGGGGGACTCTGAATCAGCCCCAGCATTTT.